One and the same sample provided the 29 T cell receptor beta chains below, sequenced in a study of T cells expressing NK-cell markers. TCRdb re-analyzed the 5' RACE reads; it lists each CDR3 protein once, without DNA. The sample is made up of some 500,000 distinct CDR3 sequences, and the top ten hold around 1.4% of it. The sample was blood T cells: a sorted CD56 or NKG2C T cell subset, CD4+ or CD8+ T cells, or bulk PBMC T cells (not recorded which). These receptors originate from a woman aged 50 to 60 in good health.

The V gene is TRBV10-3, the J gene TRBJ2-1; no DNA is available, so the TRBD2 call from TCRdb remains unchecked. Germline CDR1 and CDR2: ENHRY and SYGVKD. The CDR3 spans 15 residues. This CDR3 is CAISEGAGVNNEQFF.

The chain carries TRBV5-1 and TRBJ2-1; TCRdb outputs TRBD2, but without DNA this stays unchecked. The CDR3 totals 19 residues. Germline CDR1 and CDR2: SGHRS and YFSETQ. The CDR3: CASSTKLPGLGLPDNEQFF. The whole variable domain, filled in from reference TRBV5-1 and TRBJ2-1, reads KAGVTQTPRYLIKTRGQQVTLSCSPISGHRSVSWYQQTPGQGLQFLFEYFSETQRNKGNFPGRFSGRQFSNSRSEMNVSTLELGDSALYLCASSTKLPGLGLPDNEQFFGPGTRLTVL.

V is TRBV18 and J is TRBJ2-3. The CDR3 totals 15 residues. Germline loops: CDR1 KGHSH, CDR2 LQKENI. The CDR3 here is CASSPPSSFTDTQYF. The full variable domain, completed using reference TRBV18 and TRBJ2-3, is NAGVMQNPRHLVRRRGQEARLRCSPMKGHSHVYWYRQLPEEGLKFMVYLQKENIIDESGMPKERFSAEFPKEGPSILRIQQVVRGDSAAYFCASSPPSSFTDTQYFGPGTRLTVL.

This rearrangement joins TRBV21-1 to TRBJ2-1; the TCRdb D gene call, TRBD2, has no DNA to confirm it. TRBV21-1 counts as a pseudogene. The CDR3 is made up of 13 amino acids. CDR3 amino acids: CASAYVIPGLGFF.

This chain joins TRBV12-3 or TRBV12-4 and TRBJ2-6; the D gene TCRdb calls, TRBD2, cannot be checked with no DNA. CDR3 size: 19 residues. The CDR3: CASSFRTSGRLSGANVLTF.

The genes are TRBV6-4 and TRBJ2-2. Germline CDR1 and CDR2: MRHNA and SNTAGT. CDR3 length: 15 residues. Here the CDR3 reads CASSASSSWSGELFF.

The chain carries TRBV5-1 and TRBJ2-1; TCRdb gives TRBD1 as the D gene, but with no DNA this cannot be confirmed. Germline values: CDR1 SGHRS, CDR2 YFSETQ. CDR3 length: 16 amino acids. The CDR3 sequence is CASSLTGQGRRNEQFF.

The chain's CDR3 is CASSFGTSGRGAETQYF. This chain connects TRBV12-3 or TRBV12-4 to TRBJ2-5; checking the TCRdb D call of TRBD2 is not possible without DNA. The CDR3 runs 17 residues.

V usage is TRBV15 and J usage is TRBJ2-1; TCRdb reports TRBD1, a call that lacks DNA to check it against. Per the germline V gene, CDR1 is LNHNV and CDR2 is YYDKDF (reference sequence). This CDR3 has 13 residues. The CDR3 sequence: CATSREPGGEQFF.

The rearrangement uses TRBV20-1 and TRBJ2-1. This CDR3 region has 15 residues. Germline CDR1 and CDR2: DFQATT and SNEGSKA (reference sequence). The CDR3 sequence: CSARDYSEAYNEQFF.

This chain joins TRBV4-1 and TRBJ1-1; TCRdb's D call of TRBD1 is untestable without DNA. Germline V lookup: CDR1 MGHRA, CDR2 YSYEKL. CDR3 size: 14 residues. This CDR3 is CASKPGTGNTEAFF.

This chain joins TRBV14 and TRBJ1-4. This CDR3 comprises 14 residues. CDR1 is SGHDN, CDR2 FVKESK, per germline. The CDR3 is CASSQGSLGEKLFF. The whole variable domain, remainder taken from reference TRBV14 and TRBJ1-4, is EAGVTQFPSHSVIEKGQTVTLRCDPISGHDNLYWYRRVMGKEIKFLLHFVKESKQDESGMPNNRFLAERTGGTYSTLKVQPAELEDSGVYFCASSQGSLGEKLFFGSGTQLSVL.

The chain combines TRBV4-2 with TRBJ2-3; with no DNA, the TCRdb D assignment of TRBD2 cannot be verified. The CDR3 length is 17 residues. Germline V gives CDR1 LGHNA, CDR2 YNFKEQ. CDR3 protein: CASSPLSGLAATDTQYF.

This chain links TRBV12-3 or TRBV12-4 with TRBJ2-5; the TRBD2 assignment by TCRdb is unverifiable without DNA. The CDR3 spans 14 residues. CDR3 region: CASRGGRAGETQYF.

This chain uses TRBV28 with TRBJ2-5; the TCRdb D gene call, TRBD1, has no DNA to confirm it. The CDR3 is 15 residues long. The germline V gene has CDR1 MDHEN and CDR2 SYDVKM. The CDR3 sequence: CASTGQGALRETQYF.

The CDR3 loop is CASSPTRTSGRETQYF. This chain connects TRBV12-3 or TRBV12-4 to TRBJ2-5; with no DNA, the TCRdb D assignment of TRBD2 cannot be verified. The CDR3 is made up of 16 amino acids.

The CDR3 sequence is CASRSPRGLNEQFF. This chain connects TRBV6-1 to TRBJ2-1; there is no DNA to check the TCRdb D call of TRBD1. This CDR3 comprises 14 residues. CDR1 and CDR2 from the germline V gene are MNHNS and SASEGT.

This rearrangement joins TRBV29-1 to TRBJ2-3; TCRdb lists TRBD2, though no DNA is available to test this call. The CDR3 has 13 residues. From germline, CDR1 is SQVTM and CDR2 ANQGSEA. CDR3 loop: CSVETSATDTQYF.

The chain recombines TRBV12-3 or TRBV12-4 with TRBJ2-3; lacking DNA, the TRBD2 call made by TCRdb goes unchecked. The CDR3 contains 16 residues. The CDR3 is CASTLTSGVWADTQYF.

V usage is TRBV14 and J usage is TRBJ2-1. The CDR3 runs to 13 residues. Looked up from germline, CDR1 is SGHDN and CDR2 is FVKESK. The CDR3 sequence: CASSFKNTREQFF.

The chain recombines TRBV19 with TRBJ1-2. CDR1 and CDR2 (germline): LNHDA, SQIVND (reference sequence). The CDR3 runs to 13 residues. The CDR3 loop reads CASSIAYTSGYTF.

The chain is built from TRBV5-4 and TRBJ2-3. The CDR3 spans 12 residues. The germline gives CDR1 SGHNT, CDR2 YYREEE (reference sequence). CDR3 sequence: CASGVGTDTQYF.

This chain's CDR3 is CASSLRHRSSYNEQFF. V gene TRBV7-8 combines with J gene TRBJ2-1. The length of the CDR3 is 16 residues. Germline CDR1 reads SGHVS; CDR2 reads FQNEAQ.

This chain uses TRBV7-6 with TRBJ2-7; TCRdb indicates TRBD1, and absent DNA this call remains unverified. Germline V gene lookup returns CDR1 SGHVS and CDR2 FNYEAQ. There are 16 residues in the CDR3. This CDR3 reads CASSLGGTGGTYEQYF.

V and J are TRBV19 and TRBJ1-6. Germline V CDR1 and CDR2: LNHDA, SQIVND (reference sequence). The CDR3 spans 14 residues. CDR3 residues: CASSIDRFNSPLHF.

This sequence joins TRBV3-1 and TRBJ2-2; as DNA is missing, the TRBD1 call by TCRdb cannot be tested. The germline V gene encodes CDR1 LGHDT and CDR2 YNNKEL (reference sequence). This CDR3 region has 14 residues. This chain's CDR3 is CASSQERGIGELFF.

The chain combines TRBV27 with TRBJ1-5; the TCRdb call, TRBD1, lacks DNA for checking. Germline-derived CDR1 and CDR2 are MNHEY and SMNVEV (reference sequence). The CDR3 covers 14 residues. This chain's CDR3 is CASSSYRGDQPQHF.

This chain connects TRBV9 to TRBJ2-7. The germline V gene has CDR1 SGDLS and CDR2 YYNGEE. The CDR3 contains 14 residues. CDR3 residues: CASSVSWSSYEQYF.

The chain employs TRBV20-1 and TRBJ2-1; the TCRdb D gene call, TRBD1, has no DNA to confirm it. The CDR3 runs 14 residues. Germline V gene data show CDR1 as DFQATT and CDR2 as SNEGSKA (reference sequence). Here the CDR3 reads CSASDSRPYNEQFF.